The next 16 T cell receptor beta chains were all read from a single sample in a study of cytomegalovirus exposure and HLA in healthy donors. Researchers ran the PCR with 60 Vbeta and 13 Jbeta primers. Generated by immunoSEQ multiplex PCR, the TCRdb table keeps only in-frame clones and is missing some. The sample has roughly 66,000 clones; around 78% are singletons. Material for sequencing was PBMCs. Receptors originate from a man between 18 and 35 years old in good health and CMV-seropositive.

This sequence joins TRBV7-3 and TRBJ1-6, with 11 bases fitting TRBD1. The CDR3 runs 14 residues. Germline V gives CDR1 SGHTA, CDR2 FQGTGA. Trimming at V came to 4 bases and at J to 9 bases, leaving 2 bases not matched to a gene. The CDR3 loop reads CASSSGTGGSPLHF. The CDR3 nucleotides are TGTGCCAGCAGCTCCGGGACAGGGGGTTCACCCCTCCACTTT.

As to this clone: Germline and junction disagree at one end, which may indicate a read error. The CDR3 reads CASSLARVETQYF. In nucleotides, the CDR3 is TGTGCTAGCAGCTTAGCGAGGGTAGAGACCCAGTACTTC. V usage is TRBV7-7 and J usage is TRBJ2-5, with a weak D call TRBD2 (5 bases). The CDR3 totals 13 residues. Germline CDR1 and CDR2: SSHAT and FNYEAQ (reference sequence).

This chain connects TRBV6-4 to TRBJ2-4; 8 bases agree with TRBD1. Germline V lookup: CDR1 MRHNA, CDR2 SNTAGT. The ends lost 6 bases at V and 1 base at J; junction bases unmatched: 5. This CDR3 region has 15 residues. As DNA, the CDR3 is TGTGCCAGCAGACACAGGGGGAAGGCCAAAAACATTCAGTACTTC. It is translated as CASRHRGKAKNIQYF.

This clone was seen more than once but under ten times. The genes are TRBV6-5 and TRBJ1-2; D not certain. Germline CDR1 reads MNHEY; CDR2 reads SVGAGI. The CDR3 is 11 amino acids. V was clipped by 6 bases and J by 5 bases, with 7 bases between them. CDR3: CASRTWYGYTF. CDR3 in DNA: TGTGCCAGCAGGACATGGTATGGCTACACCTTC.

The rearrangement uses TRBV28 and TRBJ2-5, with 10 bases matching TRBD1. The germline V gene has CDR1 MDHEN and CDR2 SYDVKM. V lost 5 bases and J lost 3; bases outside the gene matches: 6. CDR3 length: 15 residues. CDR3 residues: CASSPETGGEETQYF. The CDR3 DNA reads as TGTGCCAGCAGTCCTGAGACAGGGGGCGAAGAGACCCAGTACTTC. The whole variable domain, filled in from reference TRBV28 and TRBJ2-5, reads DVKVTQSSRYLVKRTGEKVFLECVQDMDHENMFWYRQDPGLGLRLIYFSYDVKMKEKGDIPEGYSVSREKKERFSLILESASTNQTSMYLCASSPETGGEETQYFGPGTRLLVL.

The V call is TRBV29-1, the J call TRBJ1-3; possible D gene TRBD1, 5 bases. CDR1 and CDR2 (germline): SQVTM, ANQGSEA. The V end was cut by 5 bases, the J end by 2 bases, with 10 bases between. The CDR3 covers 13 residues. The CDR3 is CSVHPGAGNTIYF. The DNA of the CDR3 is TGCAGCGTTCATCCGGGGGCTGGAAACACCATATATTTT.

CDR3 coding DNA: TGTGCCAGCAGTGAAGCTGGCGCAGCGGGGAATCAGCCCCAGCATTTT. As protein: CASSEAGAAGNQPQHF. This chain connects TRBV6-1 to TRBJ1-5; no clear D. The CDR3 extends over 16 amino acids. CDR1 is MNHNS and CDR2 is SASEGT in the germline V gene. Deletions cut 0 bases from V and 4 bases from J, with 13 bases between.

V and J are TRBV5-1 and TRBJ2-7; tentative D call: TRBD1 (5 bases). Germline CDR1 and CDR2: SGHRS and YFSETQ. The CDR3 covers 14 residues. V was shortened by 5 bases and J by 2 bases, with 14 bases between the two germline ends. The CDR3 DNA sequence: TGCGCCAGCAGTTTCGAGACAGCAACCTACGAGCAGTACTTC. Translating it yields CASSFETATYEQYF.

J is TRBJ1-6 and V is TRBV6-5, with 7 bases identical to TRBD1. Germline V gene data show CDR1 as MNHEY and CDR2 as SVGAGI. With 0 bases clipped from V and 6 bases from J, the junction kept 2 bases outside the gene matches. This CDR3 is built from 15 residues. CDR3 loop: CASSYSGTVNSPLHF. The CDR3, as DNA: TGTGCCAGCAGTTACTCAGGGACAGTTAATTCACCCCTCCACTTT.

CDR3 DNA sequence: TGTGCCTTAAGGACTAGCGGCTACGAGCAGTACTTC. It encodes CALRTSGYEQYF. The rearrangement joins TRBV30 to TRBJ2-7, with 10 bases matching TRBD2. V lost 7 bases, J lost 3 bases, and 3 bases stayed unmatched. The CDR3 totals 12 residues. The germline CDR1 and CDR2 sequences are GTSNPN and SVGIG (reference sequence).

This clone turned up a few times. The V call is TRBV13, the J call TRBJ2-7, with TRBD1 matching 7 bases. The CDR3 is made up of 15 amino acids. Germline V CDR1 and CDR2: PRHDT, FYEKMQ (reference sequence). V shed 5 bases, J shed 7 bases, and the junction held 14 bases outside the gene matches. CDR3 amino acids: CASSTRTGQATEQYF. In nucleotides, the CDR3 is TGTGCCAGCAGCACCCGGACAGGCCAAGCTACAGAGCAGTACTTC.

This chain links TRBV4-2 with TRBJ2-7, with D possibly matching TRBD1 (5 bases). Germline V gene lookup returns CDR1 LGHNA and CDR2 YNFKEQ. The V end was cut by 0 bases, the J end by 0 bases, with 6 bases between. This CDR3 region has 14 residues. The CDR3 sequence is CASSQEDTSYEQYF. In DNA form, the CDR3 reads TGTGCCAGCAGCCAAGAGGACACCTCCTACGAGCAGTACTTC.

On this clone: Other DNA sequences in this sample translate to the same CDR3. The rearrangement links TRBV5-1 to TRBJ2-1; possibly TRBD2 for D (5 bases). V lost 0 bases, J lost 7 bases, and 5 bases lay in between. This CDR3 is 12 amino acids long. Germline-derived CDR1 and CDR2 are SGHRS and YFSETQ. Written as DNA, the CDR3 is TGCGCCAGCAGCTTGGGAGGGAATGAGCAGTTCTTC. Residues: CASSLGGNEQFF.

The chain joins TRBV2 to TRBJ1-6; D is undetermined. Germline V gene lookup returns CDR1 SNHLY and CDR2 FYNNEI. The CDR3 spans 17 residues. The V and J ends lost 7 bases and 0 bases respectively, with 16 bases between them. The CDR3 nucleotides read TGTGCCAGCAAAGAGGAGATGCTTTACTCCTATAATTCACCCCTCCACTTT. As protein: CASKEEMLYSYNSPLHF.

The J gene is TRBJ1-1, the V gene TRBV28; 7 bases map to TRBD1. CDR1 and CDR2 from the germline V gene are MDHEN and SYDVKM. This CDR3 spans 15 amino acids. The V segment lost 6 bases and the J segment 3 bases; nucleotides outside the gene matches: 10. The CDR3 region is CASSTDRDGDTEAFF. DNA of the CDR3: TGTGCCAGCAGCACAGACAGGGACGGGGACACTGAAGCTTTCTTT.

This sequence joins TRBV6-5 and TRBJ2-7; TRBD1 matches at 12 bases. CDR3 length: 16 residues. Germline V gene data show CDR1 as MNHEY and CDR2 as SVGAGI. V shed 0 bases, J shed 4 bases, and the junction held 4 bases outside the gene matches. Here the CDR3 reads CASSYSGTGGKYEQYF. CDR3 DNA: TGTGCCAGCAGTTACTCTGGGACAGGGGGCAAGTACGAGCAGTACTTC.